This record covers a single TCR beta chain. The data are from a study of metastatic and nonmetastatic thyroid tumors. TCRdb reanalyzed the PCR reads via MiXCR. The data contain roughly 32,000 clones, 15% to 20% of them seen just once; the ten biggest clones take up roughly a tenth. Thyroid surgery was performed in patients who had received no treatment beforehand. The source of this sequence is a female donor with papillary thyroid cancer or a benign thyroid nodule (not recorded which). Some clones in this sample may be carry-over from other donors' samples. Source material: blood.

CDR3 sequence reads: CASSPPVGLATNEKLFF. The CDR3 DNA sequence: TGTGCCAGCTCACCACCGGTGGGGCTTGCAACTAATGAAAAACTGTTTTTT. The J gene is TRBJ1-4, the V gene TRBV18; D perhaps matches TRBD1 (5 bases). Germline loops: CDR1 KGHSH, CDR2 LQKENI. Trimming removed 0 bases at V and 0 bases at J, with 11 bases between. The CDR3 contains 17 residues.